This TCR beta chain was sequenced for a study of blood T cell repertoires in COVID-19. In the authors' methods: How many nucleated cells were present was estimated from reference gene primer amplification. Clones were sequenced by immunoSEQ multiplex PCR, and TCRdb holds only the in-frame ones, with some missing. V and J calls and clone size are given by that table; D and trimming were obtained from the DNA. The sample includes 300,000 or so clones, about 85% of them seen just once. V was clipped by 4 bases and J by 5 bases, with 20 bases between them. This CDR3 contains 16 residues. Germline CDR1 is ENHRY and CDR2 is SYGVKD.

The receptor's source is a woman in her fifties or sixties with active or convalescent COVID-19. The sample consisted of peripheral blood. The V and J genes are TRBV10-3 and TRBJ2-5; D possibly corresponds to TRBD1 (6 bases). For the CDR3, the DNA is TGTGCCATCAGTGGGGGGAAGACAGGCGCAGGGGAGACCCAGTACTTC. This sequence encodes CAISGGKTGAGETQYF.